This T cell receptor (beta chain) was observed in a study of human T cells and chemical hapten exposure. Looking at the study overall: For sensitization, 2% DPC was applied to a roughly 2 cm by roughly 2 cm patch of upper inner arm skin. During the approximately 24-week study period, patients had diphenylcyclopropenone applied to the scalp every week.

This clonotype has just a few counts. TCRdb reanalysed the RACE reads using MiXCR and keeps one entry per CDR3 protein. Of around 69,000 distinct CDR3 sequences in the sample, 8.5% were seen once. The time point was: patch test 2, 6 weeks after DPC sensitization. The sample's treatment: therapeutic diphenylcyclopropenone sensitization with weekly scalp DPC. Before extraction, the whole blood was not fractionated, and total RNA was taken from it. The CDR3 has 14 residues. V was clipped by 7 bases and J by 0 bases, with 8 bases between them. Germline values: CDR1 SGHNT, CDR2 YYREEE (reference sequence). The input for sequencing was whole blood, taken in connection with sensitization to the hapten diphenylcyclopropenone (DPC). The chain is built from TRBV5-4 and TRBJ2-6, with D uncertain. This clonotype was sampled from a woman in her fifties or sixties with alopecia areata. Some clones in this sample may be carry-over from other donors' samples. The CDR3 coding sequence is TGTGCCAGCTCTACCCGCTCTGGGGCCAACGTCCTGACTTTC. It is translated as CASSTRSGANVLTF.